The 15 T cell receptor beta chains presented below share a single source sample, sequenced in a study of OX40 agonist ivuxolimab in advanced cancers. Some clones are missing from TCRdb's copy, which holds only in-frame ones; the method was immunoSEQ multiplex PCR. This table has roughly 20,000 clones, about 70% appearing once. The sample was CD4+ or CD8+ T cells sorted from blood, taken in a trial of the OX40 agonist ivuxolimab. These receptors were taken from an adult with an advanced solid tumor such as melanoma, head and neck, liver or kidney cancer.

V gene TRBV27 combines with J gene TRBJ1-2, with 9 bases fitting TRBD1. Looked up from germline, CDR1 is MNHEY and CDR2 is SMNVEV (reference sequence). With 4 bases clipped from V and 3 bases from J, the junction kept 3 bases outside the gene matches. This CDR3 region has 14 residues. CDR3 in DNA: TGTGCCAGCAGTTACAGGGGGCTACACTATGGCTACACCTTC. It codes for CASSYRGLHYGYTF.

This chain uses TRBV30 with TRBJ2-1; the D gene could be TRBD1 or TRBD2 (6 bases each). The ends were cut back, 0 bases at V and 8 bases at J, with 14 bases in the middle. This CDR3 comprises 14 residues. Germline CDR1 and CDR2: GTSNPN and SVGIG (reference sequence). The CDR3 spells CAWSVVGGQDEQFF. The CDR3 DNA is TGTGCCTGGAGTGTGGTGGGGGGCCAGGATGAGCAGTTCTTC.

J is TRBJ1-5 and V is TRBV4-1; D is possibly TRBD1 (5 bases). The CDR3 runs 17 residues. Germline CDR1 is MGHRA and CDR2 is YSYEKL. Trimming removed 0 bases at V and 0 bases at J, with 12 bases between. CDR3 sequence: CASSQDGTDYSNQPQHF. The CDR3 coding sequence is TGCGCCAGCAGCCAAGATGGGACGGACTATAGCAATCAGCCCCAGCATTTT.

V gene TRBV7-2 combines with J gene TRBJ2-1; tentative D call: TRBD1 (6 bases). Germline V gene lookup returns CDR1 SGHTA and CDR2 FQGNSA. CDR3 length equals 15 residues. The V gene lost 5 bases and the J gene lost 7 bases, with 18 bases spanning the gap. DNA of the CDR3: TGTGCCAGCAGCCCAGGGGCCGGACTGGGGAATGAGCAGTTCTTC. It encodes CASSPGAGLGNEQFF.

CDR3 nucleotide sequence: TGTGCCAGTAGTGTCGGACTGAGCTCCTACAATGAGCAGTTCTTC. Protein: CASSVGLSSYNEQFF. The gene calls are TRBV19 and TRBJ2-1; TRBD2 is a possible D gene (5 bases). V was trimmed by 5 bases and J by 0 bases, leaving 11 bases between them. Germline CDR1 is LNHDA and CDR2 is SQIVND (reference sequence). The CDR3 has 15 amino acids.

The J gene is TRBJ1-4, the V gene TRBV6-1; 9 bases line up with TRBD1. The CDR3 is 15 residues long. V lost 5 bases to trimming and J lost 7 bases; unmatched junction nucleotides: 8. Germline CDR1 reads MNHNS; CDR2 reads SASEGT. For the CDR3, the DNA is TGTGCCAGCAGTCCGTGGACAGGGGTCGGTGAAAAACTGTTTTTT. Protein: CASSPWTGVGEKLFF.

V usage is TRBV5-1 and J usage is TRBJ2-5; D might be TRBD1 (6 bases). The CDR3 covers 16 residues. V lost 0 bases to trimming and J lost 2 bases, with 14 bases between them. Germline V CDR1 and CDR2: SGHRS, YFSETQ. The CDR3 region is CASSLAGTGFQETQYF. As DNA, the CDR3 is TGCGCCAGCAGCTTGGCCGGAACAGGGTTTCAAGAGACCCAGTACTTC.

The rearrangement links TRBV4-3 to TRBJ1-1; D remains unclear. The CDR3 is 14 residues long. Looked up from germline, CDR1 is LGHNA and CDR2 is YSLEER. V gave up 1 base and J gave up 5 bases, with 11 bases separating them. CDR3 residues: CASSQGYGITEAFF. The CDR3 region has the DNA TGCGCCAGCAGCCAAGGTTACGGGATAACTGAAGCTTTCTTT.

V usage is TRBV5-8 and J usage is TRBJ2-1, with D unresolved. Germline loops: CDR1 SGHTS, CDR2 YDEGEE. The CDR3 runs to 15 residues. The V gene lost 3 bases and the J gene lost 1 base, with 11 bases spanning the gap. The CDR3 is CASSYGSLSYNEQFF. In DNA, the CDR3 is TGTGCCAGCAGCTATGGCAGTCTTTCCTACAATGAGCAGTTCTTC.

This chain links TRBV28 with TRBJ1-4; weak D call: TRBD1 (5 bases). The ends were cut back, 2 bases at V and 12 bases at J, with 28 bases in the middle. CDR3 length: 18 amino acids. Per the germline V gene, CDR1 is MDHEN and CDR2 is SYDVKM. CDR3 in DNA: TGTGCCAGCAGTTTAGAACAGGTTATCTGGGGCCCCGGAGGAGAACTGTTTTTT. Protein: CASSLEQVIWGPGGELFF.

This chain connects TRBV11-2 to TRBJ2-1, with D tentatively TRBD2 (6 bases). Trimming removed 1 base from V and 7 bases from J, with 14 bases in between. Looked up from germline, CDR1 is SGHAT and CDR2 is FQNNGV. The CDR3 has 15 residues. The CDR3 region is CASSLGWTTQNEQFF. The CDR3 coding sequence is TGTGCCAGCAGCTTAGGGTGGACTACACAAAATGAGCAGTTCTTC.

The rearrangement links TRBV19 to TRBJ1-5; D gene ambiguous. Trimming took 11 bases from V and 5 from J, leaving 25 bases between them. The CDR3 spans 16 residues. CDR1 and CDR2 from the germline V gene are LNHDA and SQIVND (reference sequence). CDR3 coding DNA: TGTGCCTCCCACCGGGGTTCGTACTACATGCATCAGCCCCAGCATTTT. Encoded protein: CASHRGSYYMHQPQHF.

The table lists this clone with a few counts. The chain carries TRBV2 and TRBJ1-5, with D maybe TRBD1 (6 bases). V lost 6 bases, J lost 3 bases, and 15 bases lay in between. CDR1 is SNHLY and CDR2 is FYNNEI in the germline V gene. The CDR3 length is 15 residues. CDR3 nucleotides: TGTGCCAGCAGAAAATTACAGGGCTCCAATCAGCCCCAGCATTTT. Protein sequence: CASRKLQGSNQPQHF.

The chain uses TRBV4-1 and TRBJ2-1, with D possibly TRBD1 on 6 matching bases. Germline loops: CDR1 MGHRA, CDR2 YSYEKL. V dropped 6 bases and J dropped 4 bases, with 19 bases sitting between them. The CDR3 is 16 amino acids. The CDR3 sequence is CASRLQGIDGYNEQFF. DNA of the CDR3: TGCGCCAGCAGGCTACAGGGCATTGATGGTTACAATGAGCAGTTCTTC.

The V call is TRBV9, the J call TRBJ1-2; D is undetermined. The CDR3 totals 13 residues. Germline V lookup: CDR1 SGDLS, CDR2 YYNGEE. Trimming cost V 5 bases and J 2 bases, with 10 bases left between them. CDR3 sequence reads: CASRGGWNYGYTF. The CDR3 DNA reads as TGTGCCAGCAGGGGTGGGTGGAACTATGGCTACACCTTC.